These 8 T cell receptor beta chains came from one sample sequenced in a study of blood T cell repertoires in COVID-19. Generated by immunoSEQ multiplex PCR, the TCRdb table keeps only in-frame clones and is missing some. The table records over 250,000 clones, 70% to 90% of them present only once. Material for sequencing was peripheral blood. These receptor sequences come from a woman between 65 and 79 years old with COVID-19, enrolled during active disease.

V and J are TRBV6-6 and TRBJ2-7, with 7 bases fitting TRBD1. Germline assignment: CDR1 MNHNY and CDR2 SVGAGI (reference sequence). This CDR3 is built from 15 residues. Germline trimming cut 6 bases from V and 3 bases from J; bases unmatched to any gene: 11. The CDR3 loop reads CASRTARDSFYEQYF. The CDR3 DNA reads as TGTGCCAGCAGAACGGCCCGGGACAGTTTCTACGAGCAGTACTTC.

This sequence joins TRBV6-1 and TRBJ1-5; D ambiguous. Germline assignment: CDR1 MNHNS and CDR2 SASEGT. V gave up 2 bases and J gave up 4 bases, with 18 bases separating them. CDR3 length: 17 residues. CDR3 region: CASSENEGGRRNQPQHF. CDR3 sequence (DNA): TGTGCCAGCAGTGAAAACGAAGGAGGACGGAGGAATCAGCCCCAGCATTTT.

The chain combines TRBV6-5 with TRBJ1-2, with D possibly being TRBD1 (5 bases). Deletions cut 6 bases from V and 2 bases from J, with 10 bases between. Germline CDR1 and CDR2: MNHEY and SVGAGI. This CDR3 comprises 13 residues. As DNA, the CDR3 is TGTGCCAGCAGGACACAGGAGAACTATGGCTACACCTTC. Amino acid sequence: CASRTQENYGYTF.

The chain joins TRBV9 to TRBJ2-1; 14 positions agree with TRBD2. The CDR3 length is 17 residues. The junction had 10 bases not matched to a gene; V was cut back by 4 bases and J by 7 bases. Germline CDR1 reads SGDLS; CDR2 reads YYNGEE. CDR3 in DNA: TGTGCCAGCAGCTCCATCGGACTAGCGGGGGGCGGGAATGAGCAGTTCTTC. Its protein product is CASSSIGLAGGGNEQFF.

This chain uses TRBV20-1 with TRBJ1-1, with D unresolved. CDR3 length: 11 amino acids. Deletions cut 3 bases from V and 5 bases from J, with 7 bases between. Per germline, CDR1 DFQATT and CDR2 SNEGSKA (reference sequence). The CDR3 sequence: CSARERTEAFF. Written as DNA, the CDR3 is TGCAGTGCTAGGGAGAGAACTGAAGCTTTCTTT.

The rearrangement joins TRBV5-1 to TRBJ1-3, with a tentative D call TRBD1 (5 bases). V was pared by 0 bases and J by 0 bases, with 10 bases between. From germline, CDR1 is SGHRS and CDR2 YFSETQ. The CDR3 runs 16 residues. In DNA, the CDR3 is TGCGCCAGCAGCTTGGAACAGGTCAGCTCTGGAAACACCATATATTTT. Encoded protein: CASSLEQVSSGNTIYF.

The chain uses TRBV27 and TRBJ2-7; 10 bases agree with TRBD1. Germline trimming cut 4 bases from V and 2 bases from J; bases unmatched to any gene: 11. The CDR3 is 17 residues long. Looked up from germline, CDR1 is MNHEY and CDR2 is SMNVEV (reference sequence). CDR3 residues: CASSWGQGTPKPYEQYF. The DNA of the CDR3 is TGTGCCAGCAGTTGGGGACAGGGGACACCAAAGCCCTACGAGCAGTACTTC.

The chain carries TRBV7-2 and TRBJ2-1, with 7 bases matching TRBD1. Per the germline V gene, CDR1 is SGHTA and CDR2 is FQGNSA. The CDR3 spans 16 residues. V trimming: 8 bases; J trimming: 5 bases; junction bases outside the gene matches: 15. The DNA for the CDR3 is TGTGCCAGCGCCCTACCCAAACGGACAGGCCACAATGAGCAGTTCTTC. Encoded protein: CASALPKRTGHNEQFF.